The 30 T cell receptor beta chains in this list originate from one sample, sequenced in a study of T cells in localized non-small cell lung cancer. The method was immunoSEQ multiplex PCR; TCRdb's version includes in-frame clones alone and lacks a portion of them. The table has some 28,000 clones, roughly 90% seen once; the top ten hold about 3%. The sample was peripheral blood, taken before any cancer treatment. These receptors were taken from a woman between 18 and 49 years old with stage I lung adenocarcinoma.

This sequence joins TRBV5-3 and TRBJ2-7; D is possibly TRBD2 (5 bases). TRBV5-3 falls under the ORF class, with uncertain function. V lost 7 bases and J lost 2, with 16 bases in between. This CDR3 comprises 14 residues. This chain's CDR3 is CARVLDSLPYEQYF. CDR3 sequence (DNA): TGTGCCAGAGTTCTGGACTCCCTTCCCTACGAGCAGTACTTC.

The sample holds one count of this clone. The chain links TRBV19 to TRBJ2-3, with TRBD2 identical over 14 bases. This CDR3 comprises 18 residues. V lost 5 bases to trimming and J lost 4 bases; unmatched junction nucleotides: 11. CDR1 and CDR2 from the germline V gene are LNHDA and SQIVND (reference sequence). CDR3 DNA: TGTGCCAGTAGTCCCCGGGGGACTAGCGGGAGTATCGCAGATACGCAGTATTTT. Translated: CASSPRGTSGSIADTQYF.

The chain joins TRBV5-1 to TRBJ2-2, with a possible D match to TRBD2 (5 bases). The CDR3 contains 14 residues. The ends were cut back, 9 bases at V and 2 bases at J, with 14 bases in the middle. Germline CDR1 is SGHRS and CDR2 is YFSETQ. This CDR3 is CATGKEANTGELFF. In DNA form, the CDR3 reads TGCGCCACGGGGAAAGAGGCTAACACCGGGGAGCTGTTTTTT.

The V call is TRBV5-6, the J call TRBJ2-1; 13 bases align to TRBD2. Germline CDR1 and CDR2: SGHDT and YYEEEE. The CDR3 length is 14 residues. Trimming cost V 4 bases and J 7 bases; bases outside gene matches: 2. The chain's CDR3 is CASSRTSGRNEQFF. The CDR3 DNA sequence: TGTGCCAGCAGCCGGACTAGCGGGAGAAATGAGCAGTTCTTC.

This chain joins TRBV19 and TRBJ1-2; D remains ambiguous. The CDR3 length is 13 residues. The V gene lost 3 bases and the J gene lost 4 bases, with 9 bases spanning the gap. Germline V gene sequence: CDR1 LNHDA, CDR2 SQIVND (reference sequence). The CDR3 DNA reads as TGTGCCAGTAGTATGGGAAGCAGCTATGGCTACACCTTC. It codes for CASSMGSSYGYTF.

The CDR3 spells CASSLAIAGGAYEQYF. Written as DNA, the CDR3 is TGTGCCAGCAGCTTGGCTATAGCGGGAGGGGCCTACGAGCAGTACTTC. The V and J genes are TRBV7-2 and TRBJ2-5; 11 bases fit TRBD2. Gene TRBJ2-7 matches the end of the DNA better, so the J call may be wrong. The CDR3 covers 16 residues. Germline V gene lookup returns CDR1 SGHTA and CDR2 FQGNSA.

This clone has just one count. The J gene is TRBJ1-1, the V gene TRBV18; TRBD1 is a possible D gene (5 bases). Per the germline V gene, CDR1 is KGHSH and CDR2 is LQKENI. This CDR3 spans 15 amino acids. Trimming removed 3 bases at V and 3 bases at J, with 14 bases between. CDR3 in amino acids: CASSPPRGVHTEAFF. CDR3 DNA sequence: TGTGCCAGCTCACCTCCAAGAGGGGTACACACTGAAGCTTTCTTT.

The chain combines TRBV19 with TRBJ1-4, with a tentative D call TRBD1 (5 bases). The CDR3 contains 16 residues. Looked up from germline, CDR1 is LNHDA and CDR2 is SQIVND (reference sequence). V dropped 4 bases and J dropped 4 bases, with 16 bases sitting between them. DNA for the CDR3: TGTGCCAGTAGTACCCAGCCGGGACTCGTTAATGAAAAACTGTTTTTT. Protein sequence: CASSTQPGLVNEKLFF.

This CDR3 reads CASMRNSRVRSYNEQFF. The CDR3 nucleotides are TGCGCCAGCATGAGGAACAGTAGGGTAAGGTCCTACAATGAGCAGTTCTTC. The chain joins TRBV10-2 to TRBJ2-1, with D hard to call. Trimming shortened V by 7 bases and J by 1 base, and 20 bases separated the two germline ends. The CDR3 runs 17 residues. The germline gives CDR1 WSHSY, CDR2 SAAADI.

The V call is TRBV18, the J call TRBJ1-5; 10 bases are shared with TRBD1. This CDR3 has 16 amino acids. The trim removed 5 bases at V and 7 bases at J, leaving 11 bases unmatched. The germline gives CDR1 KGHSH, CDR2 LQKENI. In DNA form, the CDR3 reads TGTGCCAGCTCAGACCGGGACAGGGGTAGTTGGCAGCCCCAGCATTTT. This gives the protein CASSDRDRGSWQPQHF.

CDR3 loop: CASSEVPVGTGLNSPLHF. The CDR3 bases are TGTGCCAGCAGTGAGGTCCCGGTTGGGACAGGGCTTAATTCACCCCTCCACTTT. V is TRBV6-1 and J is TRBJ1-6; 9 bases are a match to TRBD1. The V gene end was trimmed by 3 bases and the J gene end by 6 bases; junction bases not matched to a gene: 12. CDR3 size: 18 residues. CDR1 and CDR2 (germline): MNHNS, SASEGT.

This clone was detected only a few times. The chain links TRBV5-5 to TRBJ2-6; unclear D gene. The germline CDR1 and CDR2 sequences are SGHKS and YYEKEE (reference sequence). The CDR3 has 18 residues. The V end lost 0 bases, the J end lost 4 bases, and 17 bases lay between the germline ends. Here the CDR3 reads CASSLALVGRRGANVLTF. For the CDR3, the DNA is TGTGCCAGCAGCTTGGCCCTTGTTGGCAGGCGGGGGGCCAACGTCCTGACTTTC.

The V gene is TRBV30, the J gene TRBJ1-2; D is undetermined. Germline V gene sequence: CDR1 GTSNPN, CDR2 SVGIG (reference sequence). V was trimmed by 8 bases and J by 4 bases, leaving 14 bases between them. The CDR3 spans 12 residues. The DNA for the CDR3 is TGTGCCCACGGACGACTAGGCTATGGCTACACCTTC. This codes for CAHGRLGYGYTF. Full variable domain (rest looked up from reference TRBV30 and TRBJ1-2): SQTIHQWPATLVQPVGSPLSLECTVEGTSNPNLYWYRQAAGRGLQLLFYSVGIGQISSEVPQNLSASRPQDRQFILSSKKLLLSDSGFYLCAHGRLGYGYTFGSGTRLTVV.

This sequence joins TRBV18 and TRBJ2-7; TRBD2 aligns across 9 bases. CDR1 and CDR2 from the germline V gene are KGHSH and LQKENI. The CDR3 runs 16 residues. V shed 3 bases and J 3 bases; nucleotides not matched to a gene: 9. The DNA for the CDR3 is TGTGCCAGCTCACCCGACTCGGCTAGCGGGAACTACGAGCAGTACTTC. It codes for CASSPDSASGNYEQYF.

V gene TRBV30 combines with J gene TRBJ1-2; D unclear. Per the germline V gene, CDR1 is GTSNPN and CDR2 is SVGIG (reference sequence). The CDR3 spans 14 residues. Trimming pared 0 bases from V and 6 bases from J, leaving 14 bases between. The CDR3 reads CAWSVGLLNHGYTF. The CDR3 nucleotides read TGTGCCTGGAGTGTAGGGCTCCTGAATCATGGCTACACCTTC.

The rearrangement links TRBV30 to TRBJ2-5; TRBD1 agrees at 12 bases. After removal of 2 bases from V and 7 bases from J, the junction contained 8 bases not matched to a gene. CDR3 length: 15 amino acids. The germline gives CDR1 GTSNPN, CDR2 SVGIG (reference sequence). CDR3 sequence: CAWSSGQGASGTQYF. CDR3 sequence (DNA): TGTGCCTGGAGTTCGGGACAGGGGGCTTCGGGGACCCAGTACTTC.

V and J are TRBV30 and TRBJ1-2; D is uncertain. The V gene's germline CDR1 is GTSNPN and CDR2 SVGIG (reference sequence). Trimming cost V 3 bases and J 6 bases, with 11 bases left between them. The CDR3 loop spans 12 amino acids. The CDR3: CAWSYGLDGYTF. DNA of the CDR3: TGTGCCTGGAGCTACGGCCTGGATGGCTACACCTTC.

The chain uses TRBV2 and TRBJ1-1; TRBD1 matches at 9 bases. The CDR3 loop spans 13 amino acids. The V segment lost 4 bases and the J segment 8 bases; nucleotides outside the gene matches: 5. Germline V gene sequence: CDR1 SNHLY, CDR2 FYNNEI. The CDR3 DNA is TGTGCCAGCAGTGTACAGGGGGCCCTGGAAGCTTTCTTT. Its protein product is CASSVQGALEAFF.

The chain is built from TRBV15 and TRBJ2-1, with D perhaps TRBD1 (5 bases). Germline CDR1 and CDR2: LNHNV and YYDKDF (reference sequence). CDR3 length: 15 residues. The V end was cut by 4 bases, the J end by 8 bases, with 18 bases between. The CDR3 loop is CATSKGAKSYDEQFF. The CDR3 region has the DNA TGTGCCACCAGCAAAGGGGCCAAAAGTTATGATGAGCAGTTCTTC.

The chain has TRBV2 and TRBJ2-7, with 11 bases lining up with TRBD1. Germline V gene lookup returns CDR1 SNHLY and CDR2 FYNNEI. The CDR3 spans 14 residues. V dropped 6 bases and J dropped 5; count of bases not matched to a gene: 6. Written as DNA, the CDR3 is TGTGCCAGCAGGGAGGACAGGGGGCTCCACGAGCAGTACTTC. This codes for CASREDRGLHEQYF.

The V call is TRBV5-1, the J call TRBJ1-5; D possibly corresponds to TRBD1 (6 bases). The CDR3 has 14 residues. Trimming removed 0 bases at V and 6 bases at J, with 10 bases between. Germline V gene lookup returns CDR1 SGHRS and CDR2 YFSETQ. CDR3 sequence (DNA): TGCGCCAGCAGCTTGGGGGACATAGGTCAGCCCCAGCATTTT. It yields the protein CASSLGDIGQPQHF.

The chain is built from TRBV7-2 and TRBJ2-5, with 8 bases fitting TRBD1. Germline V gene lookup returns CDR1 SGHTA and CDR2 FQGNSA. The CDR3 is 16 amino acids. V was pared by 0 bases and J by 1 base, with 4 bases of the junction left unmatched. CDR3 coding DNA: TGTGCCAGCAGCTTAGCCCGGACAGGGCCCCAAGAGACCCAGTACTTC. It specifies CASSLARTGPQETQYF.

This clone occurred a few times. The gene calls are TRBV30 and TRBJ2-6, with D possibly matching TRBD1 (6 bases). Germline assignment: CDR1 GTSNPN and CDR2 SVGIG (reference sequence). The CDR3 is 17 residues long. V lost 0 bases and J lost 0, with 12 bases in between. The CDR3 protein is CAWSVQDSFSGANVLTF. CDR3 bases: TGTGCCTGGAGTGTACAGGACAGTTTCTCTGGGGCCAACGTCCTGACTTTC.

The gene calls are TRBV5-6 and TRBJ1-2; D is uncertain. This CDR3 comprises 12 residues. With 0 bases removed from V and 4 bases from J, the gap between germline ends came to 4 bases. CDR1 is SGHDT and CDR2 is YYEEEE in the germline V gene. CDR3 region: CASSLGVYGYTF. Written as DNA, the CDR3 is TGTGCCAGCAGCTTGGGGGTCTATGGCTACACCTTC.

The J gene is TRBJ2-3, the V gene TRBV30; D unresolved. The germline V and J ends were trimmed by 2 bases and 2 bases, with 11 bases remaining between them. The germline V gene encodes CDR1 GTSNPN and CDR2 SVGIG (reference sequence). The CDR3 totals 14 residues. CDR3 protein: CAWSTGANTDTQYF. CDR3 nucleotide sequence: TGTGCCTGGAGTACGGGTGCGAACACAGATACGCAGTATTTT.

This CDR3 reads CASSILTGDYGYTF. The CDR3 DNA is TGTGCCAGTAGTATTTTAACAGGCGACTATGGCTACACCTTC. This chain links TRBV19 with TRBJ1-2; D might be TRBD1 (5 bases). The CDR3 consists of 14 residues. The V end was cut by 3 bases, the J end by 3 bases, with 11 bases between. The V gene's germline CDR1 is LNHDA and CDR2 SQIVND (reference sequence). Using reference TRBV19 and TRBJ1-2 for the parts outside the CDR3, the full variable domain is DGGITQSPKYLFRKEGQNVTLSCEQNLNHDAMYWYRQDPGQGLRLIYYSQIVNDFQKGDIAEGYSVSREKKESFPLTVTSAQKNPTAFYLCASSILTGDYGYTFGSGTRLTVV.

V gene TRBV5-6 combines with J gene TRBJ2-1; D call uncertain. CDR1 is SGHDT and CDR2 is YYEEEE in the germline V gene. V was clipped by 2 bases and J by 6 bases, with 15 bases between them. The CDR3 length is 15 residues. This chain's CDR3 is CASSLIHLASNEQFF. In DNA form, the CDR3 reads TGTGCCAGCAGCTTAATCCATCTGGCTAGCAATGAGCAGTTCTTC.

In nucleotides, the CDR3 is TGTGCCAGCAGCTTAGGAGGGGCAGGGGAGGACAATGAGCAGTTCTTC. Its translation is CASSLGGAGEDNEQFF. The V and J genes are TRBV7-7 and TRBJ2-1; D may be TRBD1 or TRBD2 (6 bases each). The CDR3 length is 16 residues. V was trimmed by 1 base and J by 5 bases, leaving 15 bases between them. Germline V gives CDR1 SSHAT, CDR2 FNYEAQ (reference sequence).

A note on this clone: The junction departs from the called germline gene at one end, perhaps through a read error. V gene TRBV7-2 combines with J gene TRBJ2-7; D remains ambiguous. Germline CDR1 SGHTA, CDR2 FQGNSA. This CDR3 is 15 amino acids long. CDR3 coding DNA: TGTGCCAGCAGCTTAGCCGTTTTCTCCTCCGACGAGCAGTACTTC. Its protein is CASSLAVFSSDEQYF.

This chain joins TRBV30 and TRBJ2-7; the D is unclear. The CDR3 extends over 11 amino acids. With 2 bases removed from V and 3 bases from J, the gap between germline ends came to 5 bases. Germline assignment: CDR1 GTSNPN and CDR2 SVGIG (reference sequence). The CDR3 reads CAWSLSYEQYF. In DNA, the CDR3 is TGTGCCTGGAGTCTGAGCTACGAGCAGTACTTC.